These 9 T cell receptor beta chains share one sample of origin, sequenced in a study of blood T cell repertoires in COVID-19. Clones were sequenced by immunoSEQ multiplex PCR, and TCRdb holds only the in-frame ones, with some missing. The sample records roughly 200,000 clones, 65% to 85% being singletons. The source material was peripheral blood. These receptors came from a woman in her thirties or forties with COVID-19, enrolled during active disease.

V and J are TRBV7-9 and TRBJ1-2, with a possible D match to TRBD1 (6 bases). The CDR3 has 11 residues. In germline, CDR1 is SEHNR, CDR2 FQNEAQ (reference sequence). V was shortened by 4 bases and J by 13 bases, with 13 bases between the two germline ends. CDR3 coding DNA: TGTGCCAGCAGCTCGGGACAACTTGCCACCTTC. It yields the protein CASSSGQLATF. The whole variable domain, remainder taken from reference TRBV7-9 and TRBJ1-2, is DTGVSQNPRHKITKRGQNVTFRCDPISEHNRLYWYRQTLGQGPEFLTYFQNEAQLEKSRLLSDRFSAERPKGSFSTLEIQRTEQGDSAMYLCASSSGQLATFGSGTRLTVV.

V and J are TRBV3-1 (or the pseudogene TRBV3-2) and TRBJ2-7; D possibly corresponds to TRBD1 (6 bases). Germline CDR1 LGHDT, CDR2 YNNKEL (reference sequence). V was pared by 4 bases and J by 3 bases, with 16 bases between. This CDR3 has 15 residues. The CDR3 sequence is CASSRPGASGYEQYF. DNA for the CDR3: TGTGCCAGCAGCCGTCCAGGGGCATCGGGCTACGAGCAGTACTTC.

The chain recombines TRBV11-2 with TRBJ2-6; 8 bases are a match to TRBD1. Germline V gene lookup returns CDR1 SGHAT and CDR2 FQNNGV. J gave up 0 bases and V 5 bases, and 9 bases lay outside the gene matches. The CDR3 runs to 18 residues. The CDR3 here is CASSIRDRLISGANVLTF. The CDR3 DNA is TGTGCCAGCAGCATCCGGGACAGGCTCATCTCTGGGGCCAACGTCCTGACTTTC.

The DNA for the CDR3 is TGTGCCAGCAACGAAGGGCGGGGGCCCTATGGCTACACCTTC. Amino acids: CASNEGRGPYGYTF. This rearrangement joins TRBV28 to TRBJ1-2; weak D call: TRBD1 (6 bases). With 7 bases removed from V and 4 bases from J, the gap between germline ends came to 16 bases. Per germline, CDR1 MDHEN and CDR2 SYDVKM. CDR3 length: 14 amino acids.

This chain uses TRBV5-1 with TRBJ2-1; 8 positions agree with TRBD1. Trimming took 8 bases from V and 5 from J; bases not matched to a gene: 12. The CDR3 runs 15 residues. Germline CDR1 reads SGHRS; CDR2 reads YFSETQ. CDR3 sequence: CASNPWDRMDNEQFF. The CDR3 DNA is TGCGCCAGTAACCCCTGGGACAGGATGGACAATGAGCAGTTCTTC.

The table lists this clone with a count of one. This chain links TRBV19 with TRBJ1-3, with TRBD1 identical over 7 bases. V lost 6 bases, J lost 4 bases, and 0 bases stayed unmatched. CDR3 length: 12 residues. Germline CDR1 reads LNHDA; CDR2 reads SQIVND (reference sequence). Here the CDR3 reads CASRDRGNTIYF. In DNA form, the CDR3 reads TGTGCCAGTAGGGACAGGGGAAACACCATATATTTT.

The chain carries TRBV4-1 and TRBJ1-3; D is unresolved. Trimming took off 0 bases at V and 8 bases at J, with 17 bases between the two ends. The CDR3 loop spans 16 amino acids. The germline V gene has CDR1 MGHRA and CDR2 YSYEKL. Written as DNA, the CDR3 is TGCGCCAGCAGCCAAGATGGTCCCTTTGCCGGGGACACCATATATTTT. It codes for CASSQDGPFAGDTIYF.

This chain connects TRBV9 to TRBJ1-3; D ambiguous. This CDR3 has 12 amino acids. Deletions cut 0 bases from V and 7 bases from J, with 5 bases between. The V gene's germline CDR1 is SGDLS and CDR2 YYNGEE. CDR3 sequence (DNA): TGTGCCAGCAGCGTAGGTCAGAACACCATATATTTT. Protein product: CASSVGQNTIYF.

The rearrangement uses TRBV6-5 and TRBJ1-6; unclear D gene. From germline, CDR1 is MNHEY and CDR2 SVGAGI. There are 14 residues in the CDR3. V shed 7 bases and J shed 8 bases, with 15 bases lying between them. CDR3 DNA sequence: TGTGCCAGCAAAAGGACGGCCGGGGATTCACCCCTCCACTTT. Translation gives CASKRTAGDSPLHF.